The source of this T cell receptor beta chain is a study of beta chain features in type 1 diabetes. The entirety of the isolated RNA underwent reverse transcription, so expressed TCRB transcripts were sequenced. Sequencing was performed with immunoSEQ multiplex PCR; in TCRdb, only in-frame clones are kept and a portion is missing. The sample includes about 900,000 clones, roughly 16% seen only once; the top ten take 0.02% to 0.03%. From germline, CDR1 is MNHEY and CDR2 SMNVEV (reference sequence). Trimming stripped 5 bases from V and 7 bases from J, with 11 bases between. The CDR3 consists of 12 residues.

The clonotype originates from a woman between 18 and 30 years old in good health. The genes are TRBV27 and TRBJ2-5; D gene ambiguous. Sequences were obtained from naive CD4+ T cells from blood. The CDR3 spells CASSPPYGTQYF. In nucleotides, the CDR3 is TGTGCCAGCAGTCCCCCGTATGGGACCCAGTACTTC.